The 11 T cell receptor beta chains given below trace back to one sample, sequenced in a study of beta chain features in type 1 diabetes. Overall study results and limits: Type 1 diabetes patients showed a moderate but significant shortening of TCRB CDR3s in all four CD4+ subsets.

No cognate antigen is known for these TCRs. Expressed TCRB transcripts were sequenced because the isolated RNA had all been reverse transcribed beforehand. Sequencing was performed with immunoSEQ multiplex PCR; in TCRdb, only in-frame clones are kept and a portion is missing. The sample lists about 650,000 clones, 9.5% to 15% occurring once. Sample: naive CD4+ T cells from blood. Every receptor here comes from a man aged 25 to 40 with type 1 diabetes.

Only a few counts were recorded for this clone. The genes are TRBV5-1 and TRBJ1-2; no reliable D call. Trimming shortened V by 0 bases and J by 1 base, and 7 bases separated the two germline ends. The CDR3 totals 14 residues. CDR1 and CDR2 (germline): SGHRS, YFSETQ. CDR3 DNA: TGCGCCAGCAGCTTGGACAACCTTAACTATGGCTACACCTTC. Translating gives CASSLDNLNYGYTF. The variable domain in full, completed from reference TRBV5-1 and TRBJ1-2, reads KAGVTQTPRYLIKTRGQQVTLSCSPISGHRSVSWYQQTPGQGLQFLFEYFSETQRNKGNFPGRFSGRQFSNSRSEMNVSTLELGDSALYLCASSLDNLNYGYTFGSGTRLTVV.

J is TRBJ2-1 and V is TRBV6-1; the match to TRBD1 covers 9 bases. Germline V CDR1 and CDR2: MNHNS, SASEGT. The V and J ends lost 3 bases and 0 bases, in that order; junction bases with no gene match: 6. This CDR3 spans 17 amino acids. The CDR3 nucleotides are TGTGCCAGCAGTGACAGACCGGGACAGGGCTCCTACAATGAGCAGTTCTTC. Encoded protein: CASSDRPGQGSYNEQFF.

The V call is TRBV5-6, the J call TRBJ1-5; 7 nucleotides align to TRBD1. V shed 0 bases, J shed 0 bases, and the junction held 3 bases outside the gene matches. CDR3 length equals 16 residues. From germline, CDR1 is SGHDT and CDR2 YYEEEE. As DNA, the CDR3 is TGTGCCAGCAGCTTGGCAGGGACAGTTAGCAATCAGCCCCAGCATTTT. This gives the protein CASSLAGTVSNQPQHF.

The genes are TRBV30 and TRBJ1-4; D remains unclear. CDR1 and CDR2 from the germline V gene are GTSNPN and SVGIG (reference sequence). The CDR3 has 11 residues. Trimming removed 0 bases from V and 17 bases from J, with 13 bases in between. CDR3 region: CAWSVLGMTFF. The CDR3 DNA sequence: TGTGCCTGGAGTGTACTCGGGATGACCTTTTTT. The full variable domain, completed using reference TRBV30 and TRBJ1-4, is SQTIHQWPATLVQPVGSPLSLECTVEGTSNPNLYWYRQAAGRGLQLLFYSVGIGQISSEVPQNLSASRPQDRQFILSSKKLLLSDSGFYLCAWSVLGMTFFGSGTQLSVL.

This clone was seen a few times. Distinct nucleotide sequences in the sample also encode this CDR3. This rearrangement joins TRBV14 to TRBJ1-2; D is unresolved. Looked up from germline, CDR1 is SGHDN and CDR2 is FVKESK. The V end was cut by 0 bases, the J end by 3 bases, with 5 bases between. CDR3 length equals 13 residues. This chain's CDR3 is CASSQDFDYGYTF. CDR3 DNA: TGTGCCAGCAGCCAAGATTTCGACTATGGCTACACCTTC.

This clone was recorded a few times. The V gene is TRBV19, the J gene TRBJ1-2; no reliable D call. The ends were cut back, 6 bases at V and 0 bases at J, with 14 bases in the middle. The CDR3 covers 15 residues. Germline-derived CDR1 and CDR2 are LNHDA and SQIVND (reference sequence). CDR3 residues: CASSVVYGANYGYTF. CDR3 DNA: TGTGCCAGTAGCGTTGTTTATGGGGCTAACTATGGCTACACCTTC.

The genes are TRBV29-1 and TRBJ2-3; no firm D call. The CDR3 has 12 amino acids. Trimming pared 0 bases from V and 2 bases from J, leaving 3 bases between. Germline CDR1 SQVTM, CDR2 ANQGSEA. The CDR3 reads CSVEEPTDTQYF. The CDR3 DNA reads TGCAGCGTTGAAGAACCCACAGATACGCAGTATTTT.

This clone was observed a few times. DNA for the CDR3: TGTGCCAGCAGTGGGACTGAGGGCGGGACAGGAGATTATAGCAATCAGCCCCAGCATTTT. Protein: CASSGTEGGTGDYSNQPQHF. J is TRBJ1-5 and V is TRBV28; 8 nucleotides agree with TRBD1. Germline trimming cut 5 bases from V and 0 bases from J; bases unmatched to any gene: 18. The CDR3 consists of 20 residues. Germline V gives CDR1 MDHEN, CDR2 SYDVKM.

This clone was seen more than once but under ten times. The J gene is TRBJ2-6, the V gene TRBV28; no clear D. Trimming took 10 bases from V and 0 from J, leaving 7 bases between them. The CDR3 runs to 13 residues. Germline loops: CDR1 MDHEN, CDR2 SYDVKM. Here the CDR3 DNA reads TGTGCCACCCATTCCTCTGGGGCCAACGTCCTGACTTTC. Amino acids: CATHSSGANVLTF.

The chain combines TRBV5-6 with TRBJ2-5, with 7 bases identical to TRBD2. The CDR3 contains 14 residues. V lost 2 bases, J lost 5 bases, and 6 bases stayed unmatched. CDR1 is SGHDT, CDR2 YYEEEE, per germline. The CDR3 sequence is CASSFKSGAETQYF. In DNA form, the CDR3 reads TGTGCCAGCAGCTTTAAAAGCGGGGCGGAGACCCAGTACTTC.

The table lists this clone with a few counts. The chain recombines TRBV13 with TRBJ2-3; D unclear. CDR3 size: 16 residues. Germline V gene sequence: CDR1 PRHDT, CDR2 FYEKMQ (reference sequence). Trimming left V 4 bases short and J 3 bases short, with 17 bases between. The CDR3 loop is CASSSNSVPGTDTQYF. The CDR3 nucleotides are TGTGCCAGCAGCTCCAACAGCGTCCCCGGAACAGATACGCAGTATTTT.